One sample yielded the 3 T cell receptor beta chains listed below, sequenced in a study of siplizumab effects on memory and regulatory T cells. Clones were sequenced by immunoSEQ multiplex PCR, and TCRdb holds only the in-frame ones, with some missing. Of over 95,000 clones listed, roughly 95% were seen once; the top ten hold roughly 0.15%. The sample was non-Treg CD4+ T cells sorted from blood. These receptors all come from a human donor in good health.

The rearrangement links TRBV6-4 to TRBJ2-5; D may be TRBD1 or TRBD2 (7 bases each). This CDR3 region has 13 residues. Germline CDR1 reads MRHNA; CDR2 reads SNTAGT. V was shortened by 6 bases and J by 5 bases, with 13 bases between the two germline ends. Written as DNA, the CDR3 is TGTGCCAGCAGCCGGCAGGGGGGGGAGACCCAGTACTTC. Translated: CASSRQGGETQYF.

The count of this clone is one. The gene calls are TRBV27 and TRBJ1-2; TRBD1 matches 7 bases. The germline CDR1 and CDR2 sequences are MNHEY and SMNVEV (reference sequence). CDR3 length: 14 residues. The V and J ends lost 6 bases and 2 bases, in that order; junction bases with no gene match: 6. CDR3: CASSTGESNYGYTF. Here the CDR3 DNA reads TGTGCCAGCAGCACAGGGGAGTCGAACTATGGCTACACCTTC.

This clone is a singleton in its sample. This rearrangement joins TRBV5-1 to TRBJ1-1, with D tentatively TRBD1 (5 bases). The V gene lost 2 bases and the J gene lost 0 bases, with 17 bases spanning the gap. The CDR3 consists of 17 residues. Germline CDR1 is SGHRS and CDR2 is YFSETQ. The CDR3 loop reads CASSFSPPGPLNTEAFF. The CDR3 DNA is TGCGCCAGCAGCTTTTCTCCCCCGGGACCGTTGAACACTGAAGCTTTCTTT.